The rows below give T cell receptor beta chains drawn from one sample of a study of shared clonotypes between healthy human individuals. Assay: immunoSEQ multiplex PCR; the TCRdb copy retains only in-frame clones and omits some. The table lists 400,000 to 500,000 clones, over 65% of them singletons. Source material: PBMCs. These receptors came from a woman aged 40 to 50 in good health. Some clones in this sample may be carry-over from other donors' samples. CDR3s include the opening cysteine and the closing phenylalanine or tryptophan. Fields, in order: J gene, D gene, clone size, V gene, CDR3 DNA, CDR3 protein. D genes are given only for firm matches. A row's size may be missing; if present it is once, few, many or a size class.

TRBJ1-1 | NA | NA | TRBV9 | TGTGCCAGCAGCGCCAGAGTAGACGACACTGAAGCTTTCTTT | CASSARVDDTEAFF
TRBJ1-4 | NA | NA | TRBV30 | TGTGCCTGGAGTCGGACAGCGACCGTGGAAAAACTGTTTTTT | CAWSRTATVEKLFF
TRBJ2-7 | NA | NA | TRBV27 | TGTGCCAGCAGTTTTCGGCAAGACTCCTACGAGCAGTACTTC | CASSFRQDSYEQYF
TRBJ2-1 | TRBD2 | NA | TRBV5-1 | TGCGCCAGCAGCTTGGTTGGACTAGCGAATAATGAGCAGTTCTTC | CASSLVGLANNEQFF
TRBJ2-7 | TRBD2 | NA | TRBV4-2 | TGTGCCAGCAGCCAAGTAGGGGCGGGAGCCTACGAGCAGTACTTC | CASSQVGAGAYEQYF
TRBJ2-2 | TRBD1 | NA | TRBV5-5 | TGTGCCAGCAGACGCGACAGGGTTTCAACCGGGGAGCTGTTTTTT | CASRRDRVSTGELFF
TRBJ2-7 | NA | NA | TRBV5-5 | TGTGCCAGCAGCCCGGTGGGGACCTCATTAGGCGAGCAGTACTTC | CASSPVGTSLGEQYF
TRBJ2-6 | NA | NA | TRBV5-5 | TGTGCCAGCAGCTTGCGTGCTGGGGCCAACGTCCTGACTTTC | CASSLRAGANVLTF
TRBJ1-1 | NA | few | TRBV11-2 | TGTGCCAGCAGCTTAGTCTCGTATAGGGTCACTGAAGCTTTCTTT | CASSLVSYRVTEAFF
TRBJ2-1 | NA | NA | TRBV2 | TGTGCCAGCAGTCGGGACATATACAATGAGCAGTTCTTC | CASSRDIYNEQFF
TRBJ2-1 | NA | few | TRBV19 | TGTGCCAGTAGTATAGATCGTCAACTTCACAATGAGCAGTTCTTC | CASSIDRQLHNEQFF
TRBJ2-3 | TRBD1 | NA | TRBV5-1 | TGCGCCAGCAGCTTCCTCGGACAGGGGACGGGAGATACGCAGTATTTT | CASSFLGQGTGDTQYF
TRBJ1-5 | NA | NA | TRBV9 | TGTGCCAGCAGCGTAGGGGGTGGCCAGCCCCAGCATTTT | CASSVGGGQPQHF
TRBJ2-7 | NA | once | TRBV7-2 | TGTGCCAGCAGCTCTTTTGCGGCCGCCTACGAGCAGTACTTC | CASSSFAAAYEQYF
TRBJ2-7 | NA | few | TRBV5-5 | TGTGCCAGCAGCTTGCCCCTTGGGGAGCAGTACTTC | CASSLPLGEQYF
TRBJ1-4 | NA | NA | TRBV15 | TGTGCCACCAGCATGTTTCGTGAAAAACTGTTTTTT | CATSMFREKLFF
TRBJ2-7 | TRBD2 | NA | TRBV2 | TGTGCCACACGGGGGGGCTTAACTACGGGCGAGCAGTACTTC | CATRGGLTTGEQYF
TRBJ2-2 | TRBD2 | NA | TRBV7-3 | TGTGCCAGCAGCCTTATCGGCCAGAGCGGGAGGACCGGGGAGCTGTTTTTT | CASSLIGQSGRTGELFF
TRBJ2-7 | NA | NA | TRBV19 | TGTGCCAGTAGTACCCTGGCAGACTCCTACGAGCAGTACTTC | CASSTLADSYEQYF
TRBJ2-7 | TRBD2 | once | TRBV10-2 | TGCGCCAGCAGGATGGTAGCGGGAGACTCCTACGAGCAGTACTTC | CASRMVAGDSYEQYF
TRBJ1-5 | NA | NA | TRBV30 | TGTGCCTGGAGGAGGGACGGCGATCAGCCCCAGCATTTT | CAWRRDGDQPQHF
TRBJ1-4 | NA | many | TRBV6-1 | TGTGCCAGCAGTGAAGGCACGGTAGAAGTTGAAAAACTGTTTTTT | CASSEGTVEVEKLFF
TRBJ1-5 | NA | NA | TRBV2 | TGTGCCAGCAGCGGACCGCCGTATAGCAATCAGCCCCAGCATTTT | CASSGPPYSNQPQHF
TRBJ1-6 | NA | NA | TRBV30 | TGTGCCGGCCCCTCACCCCTCCACTTT | CAGPSPLHF
TRBJ2-1 | NA | NA | TRBV5-1 | TGCGCCAGCAAGCTCGCGGGAGAGCAGTTCTTC | CASKLAGEQFF
TRBJ1-1 | NA | many | TRBV29-1 | TGCAGCGTTAGCAGGGACTTGAACACTGAAGCTTTCTTT | CSVSRDLNTEAFF
TRBJ2-6 | NA | NA | TRBV28 | TGTGCCAGCAGTTTAGTAGGCTCATGGTCTGGGGCCAACGTCCTGACTTTC | CASSLVGSWSGANVLTF
TRBJ1-5 | TRBD1 | NA | TRBV6-1 | TGTGCCAGCACGTGGAGTCAGGGGGAAGGTCAGCCCCAGCATTTT | CASTWSQGEGQPQHF
TRBJ2-7 | NA | NA | TRBV28 | TGTGCCAGCAGCACCGCCGTGGGATTCCCCTACGAGCAGTACTTC | CASSTAVGFPYEQYF
TRBJ2-2 | NA | NA | TRBV19 | TGTGCCAGTAACGTGGGGTACACCGGGGAGCTGTTTTTT | CASNVGYTGELFF
TRBJ1-2 | NA | NA | TRBV18 | TGTGCCAGCTCACCAGCGACTTCAGGTCGGGGCTATGGCTACACCTTC | CASSPATSGRGYGYTF
TRBJ2-7 | NA | few | TRBV10-2 | TGCGCCAGCAGCCGACAGCGGTCCTACGAGCAGTACTTC | CASSRQRSYEQYF
TRBJ2-2 | NA | NA | TRBV6-1 | TGTGCCAGCATCAGAGGGGCAGACACCGGGGAGCTGTTTTTT | CASIRGADTGELFF
TRBJ2-2 | NA | once | TRBV7-3 | TGTGCCAGCAGCTCCGGGGGTAACACCGGGGAGCTGTTTTTT | CASSSGGNTGELFF
TRBJ1-3 | TRBD1 | NA | TRBV27 | TGTGCCAGCAGTTTACAGGGGGCGCCGGGAAACACCATATATTTT | CASSLQGAPGNTIYF
TRBJ1-3 | NA | NA | TRBV10-3 | TGTGCCATCAGTTCCGGTTCTGGAAACACCATATATTTT | CAISSGSGNTIYF
TRBJ1-2 | TRBD1 | NA | TRBV5-1 | TGCGCCAGCAGCTCCTTTGATCAACACAGGGGCAAGTCGGAGGGCTACACCTTC | CASSSFDQHRGKSEGYTF
TRBJ2-7 | TRBD2 | NA | TRBV18 | TGTGCCAGCACCTATAGCGGGAGGACTTACTACGGGCAGTACTTC | CASTYSGRTYYGQYF
TRBJ2-2 | TRBD1 | once | TRBV7-9 | TGTGCCAGCAGCCCCGGACAGGGCTCGGCCACCGGGGAGCTGTTTTTT | CASSPGQGSATGELFF
TRBJ2-1 | TRBD2 | NA | TRBV9 | TGTGCCAGCAGCGTCCTAGCGGGAGGCTTCAATGAGCAGTTCTTC | CASSVLAGGFNEQFF
TRBJ2-2 | NA | NA | TRBV11-2 | TGTGCCAGCAGCCCCCGGGGGACTGGGACCGGGGAGCTGTTTTTT | CASSPRGTGTGELFF
TRBJ2-7 | NA | NA | TRBV27 | TGTGCCAGCAGTTTCTTGAAGGGGGACGACGAGCAGTACTTC | CASSFLKGDDEQYF
TRBJ2-2 | NA | NA | TRBV6-5 | TGTGCCAGCAGTTCTTACAGGCGTGGGACCGGGGAGCTGTTTTTT | CASSSYRRGTGELFF
TRBJ2-3 | NA | NA | TRBV5-1 | TGCGCCAGCAGCCCCGCGGAGCCCCGCACAGATACGCAGTATTTT | CASSPAEPRTDTQYF
TRBJ1-2 | NA | NA | TRBV6-1 | TGTGCCAGCAGTGAAAGCCTCGGACAGATCTATGGCTACACCTTC | CASSESLGQIYGYTF
TRBJ1-5 | NA | few | TRBV6-1 | TGTGCCAGCAGTTCGGAGCAGCCCCAGCATTTT | CASSSEQPQHF
TRBJ1-2 | NA | NA | TRBV28 | TGTGCCAGCAGTTTTGGGGGGAGACGAACGGGAGGCTACACCTTC | CASSFGGRRTGGYTF
TRBJ2-3 | NA | once | TRBV7-3 | TGTGCCAGCAGCCAAGTTTTGGGTACAGATACGCAGTATTTT | CASSQVLGTDTQYF
TRBJ2-5 | TRBD2 | many | TRBV11-2 | TGTGCCAGCAGCTTAGGTTCTAGCGGGAGGGCCTCAGAGACCCAGTACTTC | CASSLGSSGRASETQYF
TRBJ1-1 | NA | NA | TRBV27 | TGTGCCAGCAGTTTATTCAGGAGCGTCACTGAAGCTTTCTTT | CASSLFRSVTEAFF
TRBJ2-7 | NA | NA | TRBV7-2 | TGTGCCAGCAGCTTGACGACAGCCTACGAGCAGTACTTC | CASSLTTAYEQYF
TRBJ1-2 | NA | NA | TRBV28 | TGTGCCAGCAGTTTGTTCCCCCCAGGCGGCTACACCTTC | CASSLFPPGGYTF
TRBJ1-5 | NA | NA | TRBV30 | TGTGCCTGGAGTACCCAAATGGATCAGCCCCAGCATTTT | CAWSTQMDQPQHF